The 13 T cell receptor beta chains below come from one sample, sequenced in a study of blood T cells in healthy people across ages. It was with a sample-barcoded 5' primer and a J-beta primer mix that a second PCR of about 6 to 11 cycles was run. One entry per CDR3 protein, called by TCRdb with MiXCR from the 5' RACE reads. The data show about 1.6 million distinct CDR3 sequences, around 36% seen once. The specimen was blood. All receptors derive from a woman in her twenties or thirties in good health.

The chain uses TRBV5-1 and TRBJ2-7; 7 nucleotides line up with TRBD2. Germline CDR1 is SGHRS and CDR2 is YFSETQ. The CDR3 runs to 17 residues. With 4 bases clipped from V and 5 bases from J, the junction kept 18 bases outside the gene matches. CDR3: CASSQESSGRLIHEQYF. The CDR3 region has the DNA TGCGCCAGCAGCCAGGAGTCTAGCGGCCGCCTAATCCACGAGCAGTACTTC.

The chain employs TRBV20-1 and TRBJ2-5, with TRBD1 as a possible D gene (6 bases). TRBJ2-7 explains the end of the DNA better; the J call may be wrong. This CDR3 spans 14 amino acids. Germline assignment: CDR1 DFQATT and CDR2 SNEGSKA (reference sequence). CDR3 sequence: CSAGRQVTYYEQYF. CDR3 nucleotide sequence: TGCAGTGCAGGACGACAGGTCACTTACTACGAGCAGTACTTC.

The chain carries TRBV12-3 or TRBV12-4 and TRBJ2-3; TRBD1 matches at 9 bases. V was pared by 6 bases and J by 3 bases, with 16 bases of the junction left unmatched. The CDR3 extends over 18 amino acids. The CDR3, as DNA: TGTGCCAGCAGGCTAGGGACAGGGCGGGGGCCCGAGACAGATACGCAGTATTTT. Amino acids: CASRLGTGRGPETDTQYF.

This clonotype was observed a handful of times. The CDR3, as DNA: TGTGCCAGCAACCTCGGGGTATCCCAAGAGACCCAGTACTTC. This gives the protein CASNLGVSQETQYF. J is TRBJ2-5 and V is TRBV9; TRBD2 is a possible D gene (5 bases). The V end lost 6 bases, the J end lost 1 base, and 13 bases lay between the germline ends. The CDR3 is 14 residues long. Germline V gene lookup returns CDR1 SGDLS and CDR2 YYNGEE.

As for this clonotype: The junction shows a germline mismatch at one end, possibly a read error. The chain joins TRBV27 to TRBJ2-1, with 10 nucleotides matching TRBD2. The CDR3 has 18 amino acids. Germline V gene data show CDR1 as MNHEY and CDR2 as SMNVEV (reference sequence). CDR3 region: CTSSLGLAGVGSYNEQFF. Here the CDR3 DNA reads TGTACCAGCAGTTTGGGTCTAGCGGGAGTAGGTAGCTACAATGAGCAGTTCTTC.

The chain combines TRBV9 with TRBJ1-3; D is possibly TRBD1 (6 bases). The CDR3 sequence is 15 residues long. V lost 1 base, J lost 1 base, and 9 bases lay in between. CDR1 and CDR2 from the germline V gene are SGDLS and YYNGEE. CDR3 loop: CASSVIGGSGNTIYF. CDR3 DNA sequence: TGTGCCAGCAGCGTAATAGGGGGTTCTGGAAACACCATATATTTT.

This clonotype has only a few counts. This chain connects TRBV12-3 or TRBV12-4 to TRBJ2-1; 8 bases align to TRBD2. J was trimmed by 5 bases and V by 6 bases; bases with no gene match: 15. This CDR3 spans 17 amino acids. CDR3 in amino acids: CASSPDRLGLDNNEQFF. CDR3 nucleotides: TGTGCCAGCAGCCCAGATAGGCTGGGACTAGACAACAATGAGCAGTTCTTC.

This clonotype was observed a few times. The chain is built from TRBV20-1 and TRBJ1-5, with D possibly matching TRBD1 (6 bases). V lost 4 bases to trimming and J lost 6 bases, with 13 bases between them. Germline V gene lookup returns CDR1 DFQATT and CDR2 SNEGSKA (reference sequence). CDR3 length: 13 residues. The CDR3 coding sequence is TGCAGTGCTACCGAAGGGGGAAGTCAGCCCCAGCATTTT. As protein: CSATEGGSQPQHF.

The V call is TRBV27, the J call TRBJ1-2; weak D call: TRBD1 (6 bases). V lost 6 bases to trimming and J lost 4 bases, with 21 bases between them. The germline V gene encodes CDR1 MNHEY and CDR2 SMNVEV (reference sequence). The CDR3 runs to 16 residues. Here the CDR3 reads CASSQGKRTHTYGYTF. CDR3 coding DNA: TGTGCCAGCAGCCAGGGGAAAAGAACACATACCTATGGCTACACCTTC.

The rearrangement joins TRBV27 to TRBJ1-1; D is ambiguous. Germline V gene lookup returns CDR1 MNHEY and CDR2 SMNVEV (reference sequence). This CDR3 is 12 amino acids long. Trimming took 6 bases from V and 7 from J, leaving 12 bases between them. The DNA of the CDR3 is TGTGCCAGCAGGGCCTCGGGATTTGAAGCTTTCTTT. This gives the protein CASRASGFEAFF.

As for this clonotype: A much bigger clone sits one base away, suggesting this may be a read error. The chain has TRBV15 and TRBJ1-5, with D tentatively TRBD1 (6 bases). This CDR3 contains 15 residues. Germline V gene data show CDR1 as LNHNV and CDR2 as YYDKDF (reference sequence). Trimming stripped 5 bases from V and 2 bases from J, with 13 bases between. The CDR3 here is CATSGVRGGNQPQHF. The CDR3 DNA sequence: TGTGCCACCAGCGGAGTCAGGGGAGGCAATCAGCCCCAGCATTTT.

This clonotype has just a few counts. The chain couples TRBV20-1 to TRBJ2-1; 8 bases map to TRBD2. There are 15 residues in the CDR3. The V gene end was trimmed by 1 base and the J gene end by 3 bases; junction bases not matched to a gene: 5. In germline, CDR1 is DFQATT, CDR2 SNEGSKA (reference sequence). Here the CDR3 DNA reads TGCAGTGCTAGAGCCACTAGCGGAAACTACAATGAGCAGTTCTTC. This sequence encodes CSARATSGNYNEQFF.

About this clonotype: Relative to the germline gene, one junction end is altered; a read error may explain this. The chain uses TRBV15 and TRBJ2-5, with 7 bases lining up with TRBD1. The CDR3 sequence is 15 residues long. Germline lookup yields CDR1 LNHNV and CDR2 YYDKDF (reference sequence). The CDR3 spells CASSRGQILQETQYF. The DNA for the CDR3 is TGTGCCTCCAGCAGGGGACAGATACTACAAGAGACCCAGTACTTC.